Presented here are 24 T cell receptor beta chains from one specimen sequenced in a study of T cell changes during pregnancy in multiple sclerosis. Data came from immunoSEQ multiplex PCR; TCRdb stores just in-frame clones and leaves some out. This sample has around 50,000 clones; 75% to 90% occur once, and the top ten carry 8% to 9.5%. Sequencing was performed on CD8+ T cells from peripheral blood mononuclear cells, taken in the second trimester of pregnancy. Receptor source: a female donor with multiple sclerosis, enrolled in a pregnancy study.

The gene calls are TRBV2 and TRBJ2-7, with a tentative D call TRBD2 (6 bases). Germline lookup yields CDR1 SNHLY and CDR2 FYNNEI. Trimming pared 4 bases from V and 4 bases from J, leaving 11 bases between. The CDR3 extends over 13 amino acids. The CDR3 reads CASSGSRDYEQYF. The CDR3 nucleotides read TGTGCCAGCAGTGGCTCGCGGGATTACGAGCAGTACTTC.

This chain links TRBV19 with TRBJ2-3, with 8 bases matching TRBD2. The junction had 4 bases not matched to a gene; V was cut back by 5 bases and J by 3 bases. The CDR3 sequence is 14 residues long. Germline V lookup: CDR1 LNHDA, CDR2 SQIVND (reference sequence). DNA for the CDR3: TGTGCCAGTAGTGGGGGACTAGAAACAGATACGCAGTATTTT. Amino acids: CASSGGLETDTQYF. The full variable domain, in which reference TRBV19 and TRBJ2-3 provide the parts outside the CDR3, is DGGITQSPKYLFRKEGQNVTLSCEQNLNHDAMYWYRQDPGQGLRLIYYSQIVNDFQKGDIAEGYSVSREKKESFPLTVTSAQKNPTAFYLCASSGGLETDTQYFGPGTRLTVL.

The chain combines TRBV15 with TRBJ2-7; 7 nucleotides agree with TRBD1. The germline V gene has CDR1 LNHNV and CDR2 YYDKDF (reference sequence). V lost 3 bases to trimming and J lost 5 bases; unmatched junction nucleotides: 10. The CDR3 has 15 amino acids. The CDR3 DNA reads TGTGCCACCAGCAGTGACAGGGAAACGCCCCACGAGCAGTACTTC. This translates into CATSSDRETPHEQYF.

J is TRBJ2-5 and V is TRBV5-1, with TRBD2 matching 13 bases. V trimming: 0 bases; J trimming: 0 bases; junction bases outside the gene matches: 5. The CDR3 consists of 18 residues. CDR1 is SGHRS, CDR2 YFSETQ, per germline. This CDR3 is CASSLVLAGGPYQETQYF. The CDR3 DNA reads TGCGCCAGCAGCTTGGTACTAGCGGGGGGGCCGTACCAAGAGACCCAGTACTTC.

The chain links TRBV6-1 to TRBJ1-5; D is undetermined. Trimming cost V 5 bases and J 9 bases, with 8 bases left between them. Germline V gives CDR1 MNHNS, CDR2 SASEGT. CDR3 size: 11 residues. CDR3 nucleotides: TGTGCCAGCAGTCCTGGGCGGCCCCAGCATTTT. Translated: CASSPGRPQHF.

The chain uses TRBV15 and TRBJ1-1; D is uncertain. V lost 1 base, J lost 7 bases, and 4 bases lay in between. In germline, CDR1 is LNHNV, CDR2 YYDKDF (reference sequence). The CDR3 length is 11 residues. In DNA, the CDR3 is TGTGCCACCAGCAGAGGCGATGAAGCTTTCTTT. Encoded protein: CATSRGDEAFF.

This chain uses TRBV9 with TRBJ1-5, with D possibly TRBD1 on 5 matching bases. The CDR3 has 14 residues. Trimming pared 2 bases from V and 6 bases from J, leaving 12 bases between. Germline values: CDR1 SGDLS, CDR2 YYNGEE. Written as DNA, the CDR3 is TGTGCCAGCAGCGTCGGAGGGGCAGGTCAGCCCCAGCATTTT. As protein: CASSVGGAGQPQHF.

The chain carries TRBV18 and TRBJ2-1, with 10 bases lining up with TRBD1. Looked up from germline, CDR1 is KGHSH and CDR2 is LQKENI. The CDR3 spans 20 residues. Unmatched junction bases numbered 15, after V lost 2 bases and J lost 2 bases. CDR3: CASSPWVWGQGILTYNEQFF. CDR3 nucleotide sequence: TGTGCCAGCTCACCATGGGTTTGGGGACAGGGGATTCTTACCTACAATGAGCAGTTCTTC.

The chain has TRBV11-2 and TRBJ2-5; 7 bases line up with TRBD2. CDR3 size: 14 residues. Germline V gives CDR1 SGHAT, CDR2 FQNNGV. V gave up 0 bases and J gave up 4 bases; unmatched junction bases: 2. The CDR3, as DNA: TGTGCCAGCAGCTTAGAAGGCGGGAGAGAGACCCAGTACTTC. Translated, it gives CASSLEGGRETQYF.

The V call is TRBV15, the J call TRBJ1-2; D call uncertain. This CDR3 contains 15 residues. Per germline, CDR1 LNHNV and CDR2 YYDKDF (reference sequence). The V gene lost 6 bases and the J gene lost 0 bases, with 14 bases spanning the gap. CDR3 residues: CATRDPKEANYGYTF. In DNA, the CDR3 is TGTGCCACCAGGGATCCAAAAGAGGCTAACTATGGCTACACCTTC.

J is TRBJ2-5 and V is TRBV10-3; 8 bases line up with TRBD2. Germline V gene lookup returns CDR1 ENHRY and CDR2 SYGVKD. The CDR3 covers 16 residues. V shed 0 bases, J shed 0 bases, and the junction held 3 bases outside the gene matches. The CDR3 bases are TGTGCCATCAGTGAGTCATTAGCGGGGAACCAAGAGACCCAGTACTTC. Translating gives CAISESLAGNQETQYF.

The genes are TRBV4-1 and TRBJ2-1; the match to TRBD2 covers 10 bases. CDR1 is MGHRA and CDR2 is YSYEKL in the germline V gene. The junction had 7 bases not matched to a gene; V was cut back by 5 bases and J by 3 bases. The CDR3 length is 16 residues. CDR3 DNA: TGCGCCAGCAGCACGCGGACTAGCGGATTCTACAATGAGCAGTTCTTC. Protein: CASSTRTSGFYNEQFF.

The CDR3 nucleotides are TGCGCCAGCATTCCAGGCTACAGCACAGATACGCAGTATTTT. It yields the protein CASIPGYSTDTQYF. The V call is TRBV5-1, the J call TRBJ2-3; D remains unclear. The V end was cut by 6 bases, the J end by 0 bases, with 11 bases between. This CDR3 is 14 amino acids long. Germline V gene data show CDR1 as SGHRS and CDR2 as YFSETQ.

V is TRBV5-8 and J is TRBJ2-1, with D uncertain. The CDR3 is 13 amino acids. Germline CDR1 reads SGHTS; CDR2 reads YDEGEE. The V end was cut by 4 bases, the J end by 4 bases, with 9 bases between. CDR3 loop: CASSLGSYNEQFF. In nucleotides, the CDR3 is TGTGCCAGCAGCCTAGGATCGTACAATGAGCAGTTCTTC.

V usage is TRBV7-3 and J usage is TRBJ2-3; 13 nucleotides agree with TRBD2. The germline V gene has CDR1 SGHTA and CDR2 FQGTGA. The V gene end was trimmed by 5 bases and the J gene end by 0 bases; junction bases not matched to a gene: 11. The CDR3 extends over 19 amino acids. DNA for the CDR3: TGTGCCAGCAGCCCCCAGACTAGCGGGGGGTACCTTAGCACAGATACGCAGTATTTT. Protein product: CASSPQTSGGYLSTDTQYF.

CDR3 nucleotides: TGTGCCACTACGACAGGGGGCGCGGTTCAGCCCCAGCATTTT. This translates into CATTTGGAVQPQHF. J is TRBJ1-5 and V is TRBV19, with TRBD1 identical over 10 bases. V dropped 10 bases and J dropped 6; count of bases not matched to a gene: 9. CDR1 is LNHDA, CDR2 SQIVND, per germline (reference sequence). This CDR3 comprises 14 residues.

The chain couples TRBV25-1 to TRBJ2-1; D unresolved. Trimming removed 4 bases from V and 12 bases from J, with 19 bases in between. Germline values: CDR1 MGHDK, CDR2 SYGVNS. The CDR3 contains 14 residues. CDR3 DNA sequence: TGTGCCAGCAGTGTCGACGCGGAGAGTAGTGGGCAGTTCTTC. Translated: CASSVDAESSGQFF.

The chain uses TRBV27 and TRBJ1-3; D might be TRBD1 (5 bases). CDR1 and CDR2 (germline): MNHEY, SMNVEV (reference sequence). The CDR3 loop spans 14 amino acids. Trimming removed 5 bases at V and 0 bases at J, with 8 bases between. CDR3 coding DNA: TGTGCCAGCAGTCTAACAGGCTCTGGAAACACCATATATTTT. Residues: CASSLTGSGNTIYF.

J is TRBJ2-3 and V is TRBV13; unclear D gene. CDR3 size: 15 residues. CDR1 is PRHDT and CDR2 is FYEKMQ in the germline V gene (reference sequence). V was trimmed by 2 bases and J by 1 base, leaving 10 bases between them. The CDR3 here is CASSLRGSRTDTQYF. The CDR3 DNA reads as TGTGCCAGCAGCTTACGCGGATCTCGCACAGATACGCAGTATTTT. The whole variable domain, filled in from reference TRBV13 and TRBJ2-3, reads AAGVIQSPRHLIKEKRETATLKCYPIPRHDTVYWYQQGPGQDPQFLISFYEKMQSDKGSIPDRFSAQQFSDYHSELNMSSLELGDSALYFCASSLRGSRTDTQYFGPGTRLTVL.

This clone was observed once. This sequence joins TRBV4-1 and TRBJ1-4, with 9 bases fitting TRBD1. There are 17 residues in the CDR3. CDR1 and CDR2 (germline): MGHRA, YSYEKL. V lost 0 bases and J lost 8; bases outside the gene matches: 10. The CDR3 DNA reads as TGCGCCAGCAGCCAAGAGGGACAGGGAAGGGAAAACGAAAAACTGTTTTTT. Amino acid sequence: CASSQEGQGRENEKLFF.

The chain couples TRBV2 to TRBJ2-3; a possible D gene is TRBD1 (6 bases). Germline V CDR1 and CDR2: SNHLY, FYNNEI. Trimming cost V 5 bases and J 3 bases, with 15 bases left between them. The CDR3 has 15 amino acids. The CDR3 is CASSPHPGVTDTQYF. In DNA form, the CDR3 reads TGTGCCAGCAGTCCCCACCCAGGGGTAACAGATACGCAGTATTTT.

This clone was counted between two and nine times. The chain links TRBV27 to TRBJ2-7; the match to TRBD1 covers 7 bases. In germline, CDR1 is MNHEY, CDR2 SMNVEV (reference sequence). The CDR3 contains 13 residues. After removal of 4 bases from V and 2 bases from J, the junction contained 2 bases not matched to a gene. The CDR3 DNA sequence: TGTGCCAGCAGTTCGGGACAGACCTACGAGCAGTACTTC. Encoded protein: CASSSGQTYEQYF.

This chain links TRBV9 with TRBJ1-1; tentatively, D is TRBD1 (5 bases). This CDR3 has 17 amino acids. In germline, CDR1 is SGDLS, CDR2 YYNGEE. V lost 0 bases to trimming and J lost 0 bases, with 15 bases between them. CDR3: CASSVASEEGLNTEAFF. The CDR3 DNA sequence: TGTGCCAGCAGCGTAGCCTCGGAGGAGGGACTGAACACTGAAGCTTTCTTT.

The V gene is TRBV2, the J gene TRBJ2-7; perhaps TRBD1 as D (6 bases). Germline V gene data show CDR1 as SNHLY and CDR2 as FYNNEI. Trimming removed 6 bases from V and 7 bases from J, with 16 bases in between. This CDR3 is built from 13 residues. The CDR3 DNA is TGTGCCAGCAGACACGGGGACATAAGAGAGCAGTACTTC. This sequence encodes CASRHGDIREQYF.